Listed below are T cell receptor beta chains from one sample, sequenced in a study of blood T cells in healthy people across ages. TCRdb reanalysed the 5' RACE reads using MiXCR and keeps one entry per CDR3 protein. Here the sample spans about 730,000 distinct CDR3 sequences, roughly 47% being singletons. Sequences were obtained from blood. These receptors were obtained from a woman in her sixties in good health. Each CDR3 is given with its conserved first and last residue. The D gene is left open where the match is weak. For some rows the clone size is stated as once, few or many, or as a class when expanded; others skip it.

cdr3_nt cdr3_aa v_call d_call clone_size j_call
TGTGCCAGCAGCCTCCGGGCCGGTGAGCAGTTCTTC CASSLRAGEQFF TRBV3-1 NA NA TRBJ2-1
TGTGCCAGCAGTTTATCAGGCGGGTTTGGCTACGAGCAGTACTTC CASSLSGGFGYEQYF TRBV27 NA NA TRBJ2-7
TGCAGTGCTCACTTCGTGACAGAACCCTATGGCTACACCTTC CSAHFVTEPYGYTF TRBV20-1 NA few TRBJ1-2
TGTGCCAGCACCGGGGACGCCAACGTCCTGACTTTC CASTGDANVLTF TRBV9 NA NA TRBJ2-6
TGCAGCGTTGCCTCCCAGGGACTAGCAGCAGATACGCAGTATTTT CSVASQGLAADTQYF TRBV29-1 TRBD2 many TRBJ2-3
TGCAGCGCTGTACCCTCGGTGGTAGATGCGCAGTATTTT CSAVPSVVDAQYF TRBV29-1 NA NA TRBJ2-3
TGTGCCAGCAGTGCTAGCGGGGACTCCTACAATGAGCAGTTCTTC CASSASGDSYNEQFF TRBV2 TRBD2 few TRBJ2-1
TGTGCCAGCGGTCCAGGTTTAAGAGAGACCCAGTACTTC CASGPGLRETQYF TRBV25-1 NA many TRBJ2-5
TGTGCCAGCAGCCACGATACCTACAATGAGCAGTTCTTC CASSHDTYNEQFF TRBV7-2 NA NA TRBJ2-1
TGTGCCAGCAGAAGTGGGGCATACAATGAGCAGTTCTTC CASRSGAYNEQFF TRBV6-5 NA NA TRBJ2-1
TGTGCCAGCAGCGTAGCTGGGTCAGAAAATCAGCCCCAGCATTTT CASSVAGSENQPQHF TRBV9 NA NA TRBJ1-5
TGCAGTGCTGGCCGGGGGTCGACTGAAGCTTTCTTT CSAGRGSTEAFF TRBV20-1 NA NA TRBJ1-1
TGTGCCAGCAGCTTAGACGCGGGGTCCTACAATGAGCAGTTCTTC CASSLDAGSYNEQFF TRBV7-2 NA many TRBJ2-1
TGTGCCAGCAGTGAATATGGAGCGGGCCCAAGCTCCTACGAGCAGTACTTC CASSEYGAGPSSYEQYF TRBV25-1 NA NA TRBJ2-7
TGTGCCAGCAGCCAAGCGTCGAAAGCGGGAGCCTGGTTCTTC CASSQASKAGAWFF TRBV4-2 TRBD2 few TRBJ2-1
TGTGCCAGCAGTGGGACAGGGGGAAGAGACTATGGCTACACCTTC CASSGTGGRDYGYTF TRBV6-6 TRBD1 few TRBJ1-2
TGTGCCAGCAGCCAGGCTATGTTGCGACTAGCGGGGACCAATGAGCAGTTCTTC CASSQAMLRLAGTNEQFF TRBV6-1 TRBD2 NA TRBJ2-1
TGTGCCAGCAGTCCATCCTGGGGGGTTGGTTACGAGCAGTACTTC CASSPSWGVGYEQYF TRBV7-2 NA NA TRBJ2-7
TGCAGCGTGTCAAACTCCGGGACGGCGAACACTGAAGCTTTCTTT CSVSNSGTANTEAFF TRBV29-1 NA NA TRBJ1-1
TGTGCCAGCGTCGGACAGGCGGGGCAGTACTTC CASVGQAGQYF TRBV6-5 TRBD1 NA TRBJ2-7
TGTGCCAGCAGTTACTCATATCGGGTTGGAGCCGGAACAAAGGCCTACGAGCAGTACTTC CASSYSYRVGAGTKAYEQYF TRBV6-2/TRBV6-3 NA few TRBJ2-7
TGTGCCAGCAGCGATACAGGGGGAGGGGAGCCCCAGCATTTT CASSDTGGGEPQHF TRBV9 TRBD1 NA TRBJ1-5
TGCGCCAGCACCCCGACAGGGTCCTACGAGCAGTTCTTC CASTPTGSYEQFF TRBV5-1 TRBD1 NA TRBJ2-1
TGTGCCAGCAGTTTATCCGGGACGAACTCTGGGGCCAACGTCCTGACTTTC CASSLSGTNSGANVLTF TRBV27 NA few TRBJ2-6
TGTGCCAGCAGACCACCAGGGGTCCATGAGCAGTTCTTC CASRPPGVHEQFF TRBV7-2 NA NA TRBJ2-1
TGTGCCAGCACCCCGCGGGCAGGTCTTTCCTACGAGCAGTACTTC CASTPRAGLSYEQYF TRBV12-3/TRBV12-4 NA many TRBJ2-7